This T cell receptor beta chain was captured in a study of shared clonotypes between healthy human individuals. The material for each subset, its genomic DNA, was split evenly across several immunoSEQ plates. The data were produced by immunoSEQ multiplex PCR, yet TCRdb's version contains in-frame clones alone and is incomplete. The table shows approximately 640,000 clones, with roughly 78% occurring only once. Notes on this clone: Its matching antigen is unknown.

The ends lost 5 bases at V and 1 base at J; junction bases unmatched: 6. Germline V gene data show CDR1 as GTSNPN and CDR2 as SVGIG (reference sequence). This CDR3 has 16 residues. Findings and caveats of the study: Generally, naive subsets (rather than memory subsets) showed larger estimated richness.

The sequencing sample was made of memory CD4+ T cells sorted from blood. Subset denoted: CD45RA-negative fraction. The sequence was obtained from a woman aged 25 to 39 in good health. The rearrangement joins TRBV30 to TRBJ2-6; TRBD1 matches at 9 bases. Written as DNA, the CDR3 is TGTGCCTGGGCGGGACAGGGAGGGTCTGGGGCCAACGTCCTGACTTTC. Translation: CAWAGQGGSGANVLTF.